What follows are 11 T cell receptor beta chains derived from one specimen sequenced in a study of regulatory T cells in long-lasting Graves disease. Time point specified: newly diagnosed GD, antithyroid drugs for less than 3 months. There was RNA extracted from PBMCs, and the TCR library was made from it. Construction of the TCR beta libraries employed iRepertoire HTBI primers in conjunction with Arm-PCR of CDR3 regions. TCRdb itself ran the multiplex PCR reads through MiXCR, one entry per CDR3 protein. The data contain hundreds of thousands of distinct CDR3 sequences, approximately 12% of them seen just once; the ten biggest clones take up roughly a tenth. This sample was also put to use in a study of T cells in Graves' hyperthyroidism and ophthalmopathy.

The sample here was peripheral blood mononuclear cells (PBMCs), taken at new diagnosis, from a patient treated with antithyroid drugs. The receptor source for this set is a man aged 25-40 years with Graves disease.

The CDR3, as DNA: TGCGCCAGCAGCTGGGGGGACAGTTACTCTGGAAACACCATATATTTT. The encoded protein is CASSWGDSYSGNTIYF. This rearrangement joins TRBV5-1 to TRBJ1-3; 7 bases fit TRBD1. Germline V gene sequence: CDR1 SGHRS, CDR2 YFSETQ. V lost 3 bases and J lost 0; bases outside the gene matches: 6. The CDR3 is 16 amino acids.

This clonotype was counted at least ten times. V gene TRBV2 combines with J gene TRBJ2-1, with a tentative D call TRBD1 (7 bases). The V end lost 4 bases, the J end lost 5 bases, and 15 bases lay between the germline ends. Germline V gene data show CDR1 as SNHLY and CDR2 as FYNNEI. The CDR3 is 15 residues long. CDR3 sequence: CASSGLEGAHNEQFF. The CDR3 nucleotides are TGTGCCAGCAGTGGTCTGGAGGGGGCGCACAATGAGCAGTTCTTC.

The chain links TRBV15 to TRBJ2-2, with D unclear. The germline CDR1 and CDR2 sequences are LNHNV and YYDKDF (reference sequence). Trimming left V 3 bases short and J 3 bases short, with 20 bases between. The CDR3 sequence is 18 residues long. CDR3 protein: CATSRDAVKSADTGELFF. Here the CDR3 DNA reads TGTGCCACCAGCAGGGACGCTGTCAAGAGCGCCGACACCGGGGAGCTGTTTTTT.

This clonotype has ten or more counts. The rearrangement links TRBV6-2 or TRBV6-3 to TRBJ1-6; no definite D call. Germline loops: CDR1 MNHEY, CDR2 SVGEGT. This CDR3 has 15 residues. Trimming removed 2 bases at V and 9 bases at J, with 14 bases between. The CDR3 nucleotides are TGTGCCAGCAGTTACGTCGCAGGCGCCCTTTCACCCCTCCACTTT. It is translated as CASSYVAGALSPLHF.

With respect to this clonotype: A much larger clonotype is one base distant, so this may be a read error. V and J are TRBV20-1 and TRBJ2-7; 9 nucleotides line up with TRBD2. CDR1 and CDR2 (germline): DFQATT, SNEGSKA (reference sequence). V was clipped by 5 bases and J by 7 bases; unmatched bases: 12. The CDR3 is made up of 14 amino acids. The CDR3 region is CSAPSGRSYNEQYF. The CDR3 DNA reads as TGCAGTGCTCCCAGCGGGAGGTCCTACAATGAGCAGTACTTC.

The chain uses TRBV5-1 and TRBJ1-4, with D unresolved. Between the trimmed V and J ends, which lost 0 bases and 0 bases, there was a span of 9 bases. The germline V gene has CDR1 SGHRS and CDR2 YFSETQ. The CDR3 extends over 16 amino acids. CDR3 region: CASSLGSTTTNEKLFF. DNA for the CDR3: TGCGCCAGCAGCTTGGGTTCAACTACAACTAATGAAAAACTGTTTTTT. Looking up the rest from reference TRBV5-1 and TRBJ1-4 gives the full variable domain: KAGVTQTPRYLIKTRGQQVTLSCSPISGHRSVSWYQQTPGQGLQFLFEYFSETQRNKGNFPGRFSGRQFSNSRSEMNVSTLELGDSALYLCASSLGSTTTNEKLFFGSGTQLSVL.

A remark on this clonotype: The junction and the germline gene differ at one end; a read error may be behind it. V is TRBV18 and J is TRBJ2-7, with 9 positions matching TRBD1. CDR1 and CDR2 from the germline V gene are KGHSH and LQKENI. This CDR3 is 14 amino acids long. CDR3 loop: CAGSPGQGTYEQYF. CDR3 nucleotide sequence: TGTGCCGGCTCACCAGGACAGGGGACCTACGAGCAGTACTTC.

A few counts support this clonotype. This chain uses TRBV6-9 with TRBJ2-6; D unresolved. CDR3 size: 16 residues. The germline CDR1 and CDR2 sequences are MNHGY and SVAAGI. V dropped 3 bases and J dropped 0 bases, with 9 bases sitting between them. Here the CDR3 DNA reads TGTGCCAGCAGTTACTCCGGTAGCTCTGGGGCCAACGTCCTGACTTTC. It translates to CASSYSGSSGANVLTF.

This clonotype was counted a few times. This CDR3 reads CASSPRGGSSTEAFF. DNA for the CDR3: TGTGCCAGCAGTCCCCGGGGTGGAAGTAGCACTGAAGCTTTCTTT. J is TRBJ1-1 and V is TRBV12-3 or TRBV12-4; no firm D call. This CDR3 has 15 residues. V lost 5 bases and J 4 bases, leaving 17 bases between the germline ends.

This clonotype was recorded at least ten times. The V gene is TRBV2, the J gene TRBJ2-3, with TRBD2 matching over 12 bases. CDR3 length: 19 residues. Unmatched junction bases numbered 10, after V lost 3 bases and J lost 0 bases. The germline V gene has CDR1 SNHLY and CDR2 FYNNEI. The CDR3 is CASSDPILAGGSSTDTQYF. DNA of the CDR3: TGTGCCAGCAGTGACCCCATACTAGCGGGAGGCAGTAGCACAGATACGCAGTATTTT.

This clonotype appeared many times. J is TRBJ2-1 and V is TRBV20-1; tentative D call: TRBD1 (6 bases). CDR1 is DFQATT, CDR2 SNEGSKA, per germline (reference sequence). CDR3 length: 15 residues. Trimming shortened V by 5 bases and J by 5 bases, and 19 bases separated the two germline ends. CDR3 bases: TGCAGTGCTGCTCGACAGGTTCTATGGGACAATGAGCAGTTCTTC. It translates to CSAARQVLWDNEQFF.